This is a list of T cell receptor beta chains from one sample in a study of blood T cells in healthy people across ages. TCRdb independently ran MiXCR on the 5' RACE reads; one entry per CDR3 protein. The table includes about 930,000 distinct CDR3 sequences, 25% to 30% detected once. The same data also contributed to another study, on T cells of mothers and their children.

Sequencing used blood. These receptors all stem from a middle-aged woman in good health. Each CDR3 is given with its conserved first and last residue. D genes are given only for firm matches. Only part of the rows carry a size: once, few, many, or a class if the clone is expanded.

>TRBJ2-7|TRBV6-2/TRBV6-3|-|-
TGTGCCGGCAGTTACGGGGGAAGCTCCTACGAGCAGTACTTC
CAGSYGGSSYEQYF
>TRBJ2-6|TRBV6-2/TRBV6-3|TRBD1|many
TGTGCCAGCGGAAAGGGACAGGGGACTGGGGCCAACGTCCTGACTTTC
CASGKGQGTGANVLTF
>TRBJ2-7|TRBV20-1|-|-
TGCAGTGCTATTAAGGACAGCGCCTACGAGCAGTACTTC
CSAIKDSAYEQYF
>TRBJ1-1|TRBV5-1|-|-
TGCGCCAGCAGCTTGGCCCGAGGTGAAGCTTTCTTT
CASSLARGEAFF
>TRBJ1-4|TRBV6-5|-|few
TGTGCCAGCGCCCGGCAAGTGTCTAATGAAAAACTGTTTTTT
CASARQVSNEKLFF
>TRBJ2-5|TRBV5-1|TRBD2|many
TGCGCCAGCAGCTTGGGACTAGCGGTTCAAGAGACCCAGTACTTC
CASSLGLAVQETQYF
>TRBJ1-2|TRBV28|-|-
TGTGCCAGCTCCCCCTCTAACTATGGCTGCACCTTC
CASSPSNYGCTF
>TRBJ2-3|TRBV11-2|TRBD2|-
TGTGCCAGCAGCTTCAGACTAGCGGGGGTTGTAAGTGCAGATACGCAGTATTTT
CASSFRLAGVVSADTQYF
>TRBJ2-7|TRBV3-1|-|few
TGTGCCAGCAGCCGCAGGGCCTCCTACGAGCAGTACTTC
CASSRRASYEQYF
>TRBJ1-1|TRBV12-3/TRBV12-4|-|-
TGTGCCAGCGTTAGGGGGGGCTCGGGCACTGAAGCTTTCTTT
CASVRGGSGTEAFF
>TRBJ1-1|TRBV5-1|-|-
TGCGCCAGCAGCTTCTCCACTCAGTCCACTGAAGCTTTCTTT
CASSFSTQSTEAFF
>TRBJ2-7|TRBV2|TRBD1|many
TGTGCCAGCAGTGTGGGACAGAGCTACGAGCAGTACTTC
CASSVGQSYEQYF
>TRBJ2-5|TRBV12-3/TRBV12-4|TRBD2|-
TGTGCCAGCAGCTCCGGACTAGGTCAGGAGACCCAGTACTTC
CASSSGLGQETQYF
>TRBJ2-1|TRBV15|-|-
TGTGCCGCCAGCAGAGTATCTGGGGTGCCGACCTACAATGAGCAGTTCTTC
CAASRVSGVPTYNEQFF
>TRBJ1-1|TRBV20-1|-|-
TGCAGTGCCGACGGGGGTGAAACTGAAGCTTTCTTT
CSADGGETEAFF
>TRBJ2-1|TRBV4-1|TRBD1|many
TGCGCCAGCAGCCCCCCGGGACAGGCCTACAATGAGCAGTTCTTC
CASSPPGQAYNEQFF
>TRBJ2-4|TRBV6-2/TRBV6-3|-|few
TGTGCCAGCAGTTACTCAGGGAGTCGACACAAAAACATTCAGTACTTC
CASSYSGSRHKNIQYF
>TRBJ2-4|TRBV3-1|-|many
TGTGCCAGCAGCCAAGATCGTACCCCCGGACCCAAAAACATTCAGTACTTC
CASSQDRTPGPKNIQYF
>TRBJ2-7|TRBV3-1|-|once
TGTACCAGCAGCCAAGCAACGGGGTTTTACGAGCAGTACTTC
CTSSQATGFYEQYF
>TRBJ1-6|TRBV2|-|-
TGTGCCAGCAGTCCGGGACATTTATATTCACCCCTCCACTTT
CASSPGHLYSPLHF
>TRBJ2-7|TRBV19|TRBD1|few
TGTGCCAGTAAGCGGGGACAGGGCAGCTCCGAGCAGTACTTC
CASKRGQGSSEQYF
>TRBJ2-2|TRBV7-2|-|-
TGTGCCAGCAGCCCCACTAGGTTTCAGAACACCGGGGAGCTGTTTTTT
CASSPTRFQNTGELFF
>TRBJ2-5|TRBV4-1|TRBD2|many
TGCGCCAGCAGCCAAGTTTCAGGACTAGGAAACGAAGAGACCCAGTACTTC
CASSQVSGLGNEETQYF
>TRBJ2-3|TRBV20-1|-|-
TGCAGTGCTAGCACACAGTCCAGCCCAGATACGCAGTATTTT
CSASTQSSPDTQYF
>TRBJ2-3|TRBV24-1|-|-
TGTGCCACCTCAGGACAGCGACCCACAGATACGCAGTATTTT
CATSGQRPTDTQYF
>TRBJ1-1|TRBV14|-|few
TGTGCCAGCAGCTCGCAGGCAATTGGGACTGAAGCTTTCTTT
CASSSQAIGTEAFF
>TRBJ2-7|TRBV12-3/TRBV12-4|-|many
TGTGCCAGCAGCTTAGAGGGACCTTACGAGCAGTACTTC
CASSLEGPYEQYF
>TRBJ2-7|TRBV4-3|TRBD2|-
TGCGCCAGCAGCCAAGAATTCGGAGCGGGAGTATACGAGCAGTACTTC
CASSQEFGAGVYEQYF